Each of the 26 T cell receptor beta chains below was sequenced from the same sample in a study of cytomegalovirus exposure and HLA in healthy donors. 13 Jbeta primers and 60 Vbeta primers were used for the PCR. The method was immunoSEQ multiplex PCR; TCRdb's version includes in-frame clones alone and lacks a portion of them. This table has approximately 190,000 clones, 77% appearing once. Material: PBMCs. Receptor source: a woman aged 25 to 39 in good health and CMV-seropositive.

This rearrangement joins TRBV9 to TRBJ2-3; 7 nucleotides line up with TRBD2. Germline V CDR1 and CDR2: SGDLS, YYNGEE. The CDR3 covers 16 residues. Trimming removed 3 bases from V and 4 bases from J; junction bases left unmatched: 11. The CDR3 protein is CASSEAGGSLADTQYF. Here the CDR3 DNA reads TGTGCCAGCAGCGAGGCCGGCGGGAGTCTCGCAGATACGCAGTATTTT.

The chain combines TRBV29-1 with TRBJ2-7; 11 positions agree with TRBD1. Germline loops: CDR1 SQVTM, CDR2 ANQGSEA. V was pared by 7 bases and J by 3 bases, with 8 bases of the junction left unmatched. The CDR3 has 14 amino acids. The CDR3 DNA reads TGCAGCGCAAGGGCCGGGACAGGGGGCTACGAGCAGTACTTC. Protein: CSARAGTGGYEQYF.

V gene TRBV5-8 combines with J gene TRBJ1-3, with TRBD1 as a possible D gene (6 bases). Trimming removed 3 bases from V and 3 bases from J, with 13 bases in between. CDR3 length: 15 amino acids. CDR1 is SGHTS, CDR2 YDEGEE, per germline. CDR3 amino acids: CASSSAGARGNTIYF. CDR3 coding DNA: TGTGCCAGCAGCTCGGCGGGGGCTCGTGGAAACACCATATATTTT.

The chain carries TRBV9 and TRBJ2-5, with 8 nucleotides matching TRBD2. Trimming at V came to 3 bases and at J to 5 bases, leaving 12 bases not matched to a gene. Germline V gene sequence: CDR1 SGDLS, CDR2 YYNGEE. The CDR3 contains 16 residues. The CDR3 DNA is TGTGCCAGCAGCGGGGGGGGGACTAGACCGTCGGAGACCCAGTACTTC. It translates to CASSGGGTRPSETQYF.

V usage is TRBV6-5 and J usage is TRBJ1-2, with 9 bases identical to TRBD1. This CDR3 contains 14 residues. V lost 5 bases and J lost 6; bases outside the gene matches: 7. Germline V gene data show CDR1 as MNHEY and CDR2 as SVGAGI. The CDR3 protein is CASSRAGTGNGYTF. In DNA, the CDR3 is TGTGCCAGCAGTCGCGCCGGGACAGGGAATGGCTACACCTTC.

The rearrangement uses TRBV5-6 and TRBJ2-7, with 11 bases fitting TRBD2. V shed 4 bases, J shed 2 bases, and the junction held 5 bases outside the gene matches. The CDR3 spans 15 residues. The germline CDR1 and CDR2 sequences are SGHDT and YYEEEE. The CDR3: CASSIQTSGAYEQYF. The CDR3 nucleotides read TGTGCCAGCAGCATCCAGACTAGCGGGGCCTACGAGCAGTACTTC.

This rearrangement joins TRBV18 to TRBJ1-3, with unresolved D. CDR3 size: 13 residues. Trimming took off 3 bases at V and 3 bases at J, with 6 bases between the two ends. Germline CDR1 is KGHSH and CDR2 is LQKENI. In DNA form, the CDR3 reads TGTGCCAGCTCACCCTTAGTTGGAAACACCATATATTTT. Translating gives CASSPLVGNTIYF.

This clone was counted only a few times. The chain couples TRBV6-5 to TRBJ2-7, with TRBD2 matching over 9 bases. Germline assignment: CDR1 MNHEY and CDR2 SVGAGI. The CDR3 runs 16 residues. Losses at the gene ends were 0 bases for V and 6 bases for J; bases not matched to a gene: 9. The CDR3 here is CASSYSSALSGSEQYF. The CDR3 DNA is TGTGCCAGCAGTTACTCCTCTGCTCTTAGCGGGAGCGAGCAGTACTTC.

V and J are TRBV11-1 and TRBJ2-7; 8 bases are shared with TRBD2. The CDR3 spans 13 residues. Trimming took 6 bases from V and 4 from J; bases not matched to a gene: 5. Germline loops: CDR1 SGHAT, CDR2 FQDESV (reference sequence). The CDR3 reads CASSPGGAYEQYF. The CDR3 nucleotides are TGTGCCAGCAGTCCCGGGGGGGCTTACGAGCAGTACTTC.

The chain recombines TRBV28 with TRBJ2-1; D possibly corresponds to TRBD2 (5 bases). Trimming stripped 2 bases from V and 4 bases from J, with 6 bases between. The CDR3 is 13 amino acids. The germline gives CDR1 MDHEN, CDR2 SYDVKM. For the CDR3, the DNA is TGTGCCAGCAGTTTAGGAGGATACAATGAGCAGTTCTTC. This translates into CASSLGGYNEQFF.

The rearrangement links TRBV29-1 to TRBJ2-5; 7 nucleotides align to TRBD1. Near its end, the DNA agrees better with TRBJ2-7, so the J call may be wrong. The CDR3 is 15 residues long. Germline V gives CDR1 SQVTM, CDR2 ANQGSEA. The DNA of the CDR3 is TGCAGCGTTAAGGCCCTCGGGACAGCAGCCTACGAGCAGTACTTC. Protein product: CSVKALGTAAYEQYF.

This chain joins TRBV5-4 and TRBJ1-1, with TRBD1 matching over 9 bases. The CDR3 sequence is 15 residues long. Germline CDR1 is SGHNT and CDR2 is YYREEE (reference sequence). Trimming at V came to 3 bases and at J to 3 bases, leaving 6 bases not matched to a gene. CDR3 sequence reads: CASSSRTGEHTEAFF. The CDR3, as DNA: TGTGCCAGCAGCTCGCGGACAGGGGAACACACTGAAGCTTTCTTT. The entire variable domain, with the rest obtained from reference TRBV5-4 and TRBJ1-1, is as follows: ETGVTQSPTHLIKTRGQQVTLRCSSQSGHNTVSWYQQALGQGPQFIFQYYREEENGRGNFPPRFSGLQFPNYSSELNVNALELDDSALYLCASSSRTGEHTEAFFGQGTRLTVV.

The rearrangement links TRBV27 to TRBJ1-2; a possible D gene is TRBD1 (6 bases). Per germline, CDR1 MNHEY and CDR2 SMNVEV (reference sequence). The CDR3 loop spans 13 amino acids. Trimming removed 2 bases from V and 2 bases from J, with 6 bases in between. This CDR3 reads CASSLQGNYGYTF. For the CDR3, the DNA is TGTGCCAGCAGTTTACAGGGGAACTATGGCTACACCTTC.

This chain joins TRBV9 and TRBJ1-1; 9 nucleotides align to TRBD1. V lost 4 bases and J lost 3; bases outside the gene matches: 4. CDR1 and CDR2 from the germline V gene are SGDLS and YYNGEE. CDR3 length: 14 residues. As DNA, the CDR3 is TGTGCCAGCAGCCAGGGACAGGGACACACTGAAGCTTTCTTT. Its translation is CASSQGQGHTEAFF. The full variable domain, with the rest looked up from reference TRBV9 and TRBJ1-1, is DSGVTQTPKHLITATGQRVTLRCSPRSGDLSVYWYQQSLDQGLQFLIQYYNGEERAKGNILERFSAQQFPDLHSELNLSSLELGDSALYFCASSQGQGHTEAFFGQGTRLTVV.

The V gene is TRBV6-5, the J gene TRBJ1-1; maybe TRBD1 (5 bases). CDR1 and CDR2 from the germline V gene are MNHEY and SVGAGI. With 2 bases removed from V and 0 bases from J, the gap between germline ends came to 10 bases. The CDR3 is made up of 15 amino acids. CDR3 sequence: CASSYGGVMNTEAFF. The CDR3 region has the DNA TGTGCCAGCAGTTACGGGGGGGTAATGAACACTGAAGCTTTCTTT.

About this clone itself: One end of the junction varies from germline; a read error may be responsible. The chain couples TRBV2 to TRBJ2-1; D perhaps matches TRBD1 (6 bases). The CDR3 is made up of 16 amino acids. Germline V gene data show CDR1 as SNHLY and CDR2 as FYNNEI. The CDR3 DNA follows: TGTGCCAGCAGTGGCGGCCAGGGGCCGAGGTACAATGGGCAGTTCTTC. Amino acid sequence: CASSGGQGPRYNGQFF.

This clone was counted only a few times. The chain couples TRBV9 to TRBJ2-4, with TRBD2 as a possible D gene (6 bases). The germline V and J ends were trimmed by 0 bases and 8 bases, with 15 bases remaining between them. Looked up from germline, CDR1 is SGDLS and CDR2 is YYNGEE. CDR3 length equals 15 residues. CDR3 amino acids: CASSVEGGPGDIQYF. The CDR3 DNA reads TGTGCCAGCAGCGTAGAAGGAGGGCCGGGGGACATTCAGTACTTC. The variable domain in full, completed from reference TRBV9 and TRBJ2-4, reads DSGVTQTPKHLITATGQRVTLRCSPRSGDLSVYWYQQSLDQGLQFLIQYYNGEERAKGNILERFSAQQFPDLHSELNLSSLELGDSALYFCASSVEGGPGDIQYFGAGTRLSVL.

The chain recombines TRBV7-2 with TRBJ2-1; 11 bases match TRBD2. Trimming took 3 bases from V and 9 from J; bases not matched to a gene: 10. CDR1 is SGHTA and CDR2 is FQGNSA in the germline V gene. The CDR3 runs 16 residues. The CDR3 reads CASSFLAGGRGSEQFF. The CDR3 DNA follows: TGTGCCAGCAGCTTCTTAGCGGGGGGGCGGGGCAGTGAGCAGTTCTTC.

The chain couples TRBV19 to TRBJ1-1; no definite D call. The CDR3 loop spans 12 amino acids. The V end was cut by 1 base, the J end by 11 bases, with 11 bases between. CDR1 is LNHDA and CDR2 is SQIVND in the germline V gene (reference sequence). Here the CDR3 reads CASSIAGLLAFF. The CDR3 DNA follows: TGTGCCAGTAGTATAGCCGGGTTGTTGGCTTTCTTT.

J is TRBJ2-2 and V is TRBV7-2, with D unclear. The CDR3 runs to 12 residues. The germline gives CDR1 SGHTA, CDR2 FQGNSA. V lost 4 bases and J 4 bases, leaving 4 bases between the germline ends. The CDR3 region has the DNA TGTGCCAGCAGCTCGGGCACCGGGGAGCTGTTTTTT. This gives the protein CASSSGTGELFF.

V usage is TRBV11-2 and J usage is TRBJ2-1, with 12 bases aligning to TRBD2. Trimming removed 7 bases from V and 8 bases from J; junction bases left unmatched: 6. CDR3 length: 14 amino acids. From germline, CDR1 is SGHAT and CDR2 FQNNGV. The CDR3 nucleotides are TGTGCCAGCATCCTTCTAGCGGGGGGGCATGAGCAGTTCTTC. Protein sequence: CASILLAGGHEQFF.

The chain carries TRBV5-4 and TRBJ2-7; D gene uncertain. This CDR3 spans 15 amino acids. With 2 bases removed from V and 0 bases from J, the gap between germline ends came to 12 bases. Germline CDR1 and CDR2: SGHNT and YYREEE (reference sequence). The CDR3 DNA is TGTGCCAGCAGCTTCCCGGGTGTTCCCTCCTACGAGCAGTACTTC. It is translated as CASSFPGVPSYEQYF.

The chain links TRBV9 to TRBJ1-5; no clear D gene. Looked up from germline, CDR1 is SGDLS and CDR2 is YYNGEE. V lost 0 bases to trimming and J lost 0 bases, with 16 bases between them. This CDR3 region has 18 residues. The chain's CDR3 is CASSVATEGRNSNQPQHF. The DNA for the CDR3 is TGTGCCAGCAGCGTAGCTACGGAGGGCAGAAATAGCAATCAGCCCCAGCATTTT.

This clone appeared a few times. The CDR3 loop reads CASSEPGVGLNTEAFF. CDR3 sequence (DNA): TGTGCCAGCAGTGAGCCAGGGGTTGGGCTGAACACTGAAGCTTTCTTT. The rearrangement joins TRBV6-4 to TRBJ1-1; D is possibly TRBD1 (6 bases). Trimming left V 3 bases short and J 0 bases short, with 14 bases between. The CDR3 consists of 16 residues. Germline lookup yields CDR1 MRHNA and CDR2 SNTAGT.

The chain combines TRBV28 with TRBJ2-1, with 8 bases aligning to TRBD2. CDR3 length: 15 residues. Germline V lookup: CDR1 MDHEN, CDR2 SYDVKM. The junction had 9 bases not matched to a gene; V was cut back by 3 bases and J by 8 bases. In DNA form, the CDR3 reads TGTGCCAGCAGTTTGTCAAGGGCGGGGGGAGATGAGCAGTTCTTC. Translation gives CASSLSRAGGDEQFF. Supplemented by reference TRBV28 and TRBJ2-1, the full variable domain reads DVKVTQSSRYLVKRTGEKVFLECVQDMDHENMFWYRQDPGLGLRLIYFSYDVKMKEKGDIPEGYSVSREKKERFSLILESASTNQTSMYLCASSLSRAGGDEQFFGPGTRLTVL.

The DNA for the CDR3 is TGCGCCAGCAGCCAAGGGACTAGCGGGGTGGGGGAGCAGTACTTC. This encodes CASSQGTSGVGEQYF. The chain is built from TRBV4-3 and TRBJ2-7; 12 nucleotides match TRBD2. The V gene end was trimmed by 1 base and the J gene end by 7 bases; junction bases not matched to a gene: 5. CDR3 length: 15 amino acids. Germline-derived CDR1 and CDR2 are LGHNA and YSLEER.